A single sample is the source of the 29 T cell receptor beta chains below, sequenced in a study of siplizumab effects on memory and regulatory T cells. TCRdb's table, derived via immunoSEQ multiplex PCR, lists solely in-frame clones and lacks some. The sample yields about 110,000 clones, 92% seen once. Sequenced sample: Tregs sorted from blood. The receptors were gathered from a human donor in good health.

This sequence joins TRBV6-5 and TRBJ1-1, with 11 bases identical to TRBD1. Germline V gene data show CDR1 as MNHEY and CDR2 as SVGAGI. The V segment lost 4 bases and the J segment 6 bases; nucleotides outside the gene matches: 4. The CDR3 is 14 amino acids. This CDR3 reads CASSFPGQGAEAFF. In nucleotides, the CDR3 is TGTGCCAGCAGTTTTCCGGGACAGGGGGCTGAAGCTTTCTTT.

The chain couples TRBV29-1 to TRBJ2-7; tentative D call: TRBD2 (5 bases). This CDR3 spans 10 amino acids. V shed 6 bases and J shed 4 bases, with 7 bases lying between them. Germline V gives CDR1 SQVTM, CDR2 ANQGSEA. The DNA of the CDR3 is TGCAGCGTGAGGACTTACGAGCAGTACTTC. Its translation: CSVRTYEQYF.

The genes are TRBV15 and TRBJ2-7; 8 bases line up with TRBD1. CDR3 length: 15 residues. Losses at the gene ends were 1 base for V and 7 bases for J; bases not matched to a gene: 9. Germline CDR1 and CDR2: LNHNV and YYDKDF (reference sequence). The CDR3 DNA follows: TGTGCCACCAGCAGAGGTAGAGGACAGGGTGGTGAGCAGTACTTC. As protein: CATSRGRGQGGEQYF.

The CDR3 sequence: CASSIFGTSGNEQFF. The CDR3 coding sequence is TGTGCCAGCAGCATTTTCGGGACTAGCGGCAATGAGCAGTTCTTC. V gene TRBV7-9 combines with J gene TRBJ2-1, with 11 positions matching TRBD2. Germline V lookup: CDR1 SEHNR, CDR2 FQNEAQ (reference sequence). CDR3 size: 15 residues. V was pared by 5 bases and J by 6 bases, with 6 bases of the junction left unmatched.

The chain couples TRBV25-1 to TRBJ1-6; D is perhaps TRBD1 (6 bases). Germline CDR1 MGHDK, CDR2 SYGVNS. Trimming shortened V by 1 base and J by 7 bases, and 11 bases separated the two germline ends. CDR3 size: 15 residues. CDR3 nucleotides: TGTGCCAGCAGTGAATGGAGGGGGGGGAATTCACCCCTCCACTTT. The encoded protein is CASSEWRGGNSPLHF.

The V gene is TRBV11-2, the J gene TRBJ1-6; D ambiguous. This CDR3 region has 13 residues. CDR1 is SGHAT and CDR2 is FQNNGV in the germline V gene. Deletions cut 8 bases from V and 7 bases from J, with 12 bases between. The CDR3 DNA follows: TGTGCCAGCTTGGGGTCGGGAAATTCACCCCTCCACTTT. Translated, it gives CASLGSGNSPLHF.

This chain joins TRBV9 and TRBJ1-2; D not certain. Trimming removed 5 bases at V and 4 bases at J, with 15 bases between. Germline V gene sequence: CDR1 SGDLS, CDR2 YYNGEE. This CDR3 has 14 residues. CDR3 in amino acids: CASSPGVGPYGYTF. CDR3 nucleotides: TGTGCCAGCAGTCCCGGTGTAGGGCCCTATGGCTACACCTTC.

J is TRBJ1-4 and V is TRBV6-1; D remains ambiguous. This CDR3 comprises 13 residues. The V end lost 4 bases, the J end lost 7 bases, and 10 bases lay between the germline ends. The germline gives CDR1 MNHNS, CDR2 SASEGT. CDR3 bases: TGTGCCAGCAGTGTAATCCAGACTGAAAAACTGTTTTTT. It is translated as CASSVIQTEKLFF.

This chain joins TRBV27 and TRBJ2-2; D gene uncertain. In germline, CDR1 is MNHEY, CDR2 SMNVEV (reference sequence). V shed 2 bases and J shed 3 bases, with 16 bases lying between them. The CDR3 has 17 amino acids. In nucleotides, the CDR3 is TGTGCCAGCAGTTTACAAGGTCCCACCTGGGACACCGGGGAGCTGTTTTTT. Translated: CASSLQGPTWDTGELFF.

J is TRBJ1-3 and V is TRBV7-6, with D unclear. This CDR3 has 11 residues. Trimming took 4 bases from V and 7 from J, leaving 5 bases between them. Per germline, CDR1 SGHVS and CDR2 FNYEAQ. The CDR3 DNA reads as TGTGCCAGCAGCTCCTACAACACCATATATTTT. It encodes CASSSYNTIYF.

The CDR3: CASSFAGGAFEQFF. CDR3 sequence (DNA): TGTGCCAGCAGCTTTGCGGGGGGGGCCTTTGAGCAGTTCTTC. The V gene is TRBV11-2, the J gene TRBJ2-1, with 9 bases fitting TRBD2. CDR1 is SGHAT, CDR2 FQNNGV, per germline. The V segment lost 3 bases and the J segment 9 bases; nucleotides outside the gene matches: 6. The CDR3 is 14 residues long.

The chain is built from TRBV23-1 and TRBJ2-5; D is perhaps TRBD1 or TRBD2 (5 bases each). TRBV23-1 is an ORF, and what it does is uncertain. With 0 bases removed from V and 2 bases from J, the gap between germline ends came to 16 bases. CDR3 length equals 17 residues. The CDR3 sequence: CASSQSIVRGLQETQYF. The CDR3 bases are TGCGCCAGCAGTCAATCAATAGTGAGGGGCTTACAAGAGACCCAGTACTTC.

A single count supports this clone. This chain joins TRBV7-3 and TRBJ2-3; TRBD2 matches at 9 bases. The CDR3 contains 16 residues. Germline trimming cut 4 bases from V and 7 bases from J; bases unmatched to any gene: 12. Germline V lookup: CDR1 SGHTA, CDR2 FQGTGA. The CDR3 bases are TGTGCCAGCAGCTCGATGGGTAGCGGGAGCTCGAATACGCAGTATTTT. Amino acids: CASSSMGSGSSNTQYF.

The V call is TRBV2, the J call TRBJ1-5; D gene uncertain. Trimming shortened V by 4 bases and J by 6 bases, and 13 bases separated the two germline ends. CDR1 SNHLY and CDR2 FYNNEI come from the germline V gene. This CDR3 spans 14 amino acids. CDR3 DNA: TGTGCCAGCAGTGCGGATTTAGGGCCTCAGCCCCAGCATTTT. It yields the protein CASSADLGPQPQHF.

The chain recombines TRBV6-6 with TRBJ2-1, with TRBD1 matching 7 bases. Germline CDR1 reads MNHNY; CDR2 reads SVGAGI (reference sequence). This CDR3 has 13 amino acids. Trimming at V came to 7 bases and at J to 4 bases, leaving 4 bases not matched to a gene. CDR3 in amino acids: CASNRGLYNEQFF. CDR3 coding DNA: TGTGCCAGCAACAGGGGCTTGTACAATGAGCAGTTCTTC.

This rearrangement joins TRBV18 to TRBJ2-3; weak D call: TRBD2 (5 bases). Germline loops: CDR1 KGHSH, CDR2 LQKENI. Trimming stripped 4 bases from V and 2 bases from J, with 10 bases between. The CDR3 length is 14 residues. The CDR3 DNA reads TGTGCCAGCTCACTCTTGGACTTCACAGATACGCAGTATTTT. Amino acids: CASSLLDFTDTQYF.

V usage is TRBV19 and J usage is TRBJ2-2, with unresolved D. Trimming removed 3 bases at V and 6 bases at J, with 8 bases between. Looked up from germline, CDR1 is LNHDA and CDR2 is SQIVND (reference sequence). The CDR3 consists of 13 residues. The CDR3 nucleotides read TGTGCCAGTAGTATCGATCAGTCCGGGGAGCTGTTTTTT. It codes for CASSIDQSGELFF.

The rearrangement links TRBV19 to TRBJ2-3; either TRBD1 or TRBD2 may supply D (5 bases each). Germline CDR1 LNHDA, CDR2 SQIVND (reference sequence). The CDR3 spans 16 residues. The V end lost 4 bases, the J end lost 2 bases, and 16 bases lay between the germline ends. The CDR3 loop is CASSKTPGGYTDTQYF. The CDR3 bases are TGTGCCAGTAGTAAGACCCCTGGGGGATACACAGATACGCAGTATTTT.

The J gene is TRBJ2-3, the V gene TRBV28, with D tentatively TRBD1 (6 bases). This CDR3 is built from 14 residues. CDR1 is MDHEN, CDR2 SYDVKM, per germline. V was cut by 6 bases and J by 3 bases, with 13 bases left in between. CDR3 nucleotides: TGTGCCAGCAGCTCAGACAGGTGGACAGATACGCAGTATTTT. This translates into CASSSDRWTDTQYF.

In DNA form, the CDR3 reads TGTGCCAGTAGTAAGATTTTAGCCAAAAACATTCAGTACTTC. Its protein is CASSKILAKNIQYF. V and J are TRBV19 and TRBJ2-4, with unresolved D. Trimming shortened V by 4 bases and J by 0 bases, and 7 bases separated the two germline ends. The CDR3 is made up of 14 amino acids. Germline V gives CDR1 LNHDA, CDR2 SQIVND (reference sequence).

The CDR3 protein is CIARGRYYNEQFF. The CDR3 DNA sequence: TGCATAGCGAGGGGCCGCTACTACAATGAGCAGTTCTTC. V is TRBV29-1 and J is TRBJ2-1; D is perhaps TRBD1 or TRBD2 (5 bases each). The CDR3 runs to 13 residues. The germline gives CDR1 SQVTM, CDR2 ANQGSEA.

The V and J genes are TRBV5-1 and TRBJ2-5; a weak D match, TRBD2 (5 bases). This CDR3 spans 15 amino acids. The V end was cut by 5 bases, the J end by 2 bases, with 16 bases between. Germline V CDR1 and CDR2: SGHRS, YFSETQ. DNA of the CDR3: TGCGCCAGCAGTAGTAGGGCCGGGGATCAAGAGACCCAGTACTTC. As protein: CASSSRAGDQETQYF.

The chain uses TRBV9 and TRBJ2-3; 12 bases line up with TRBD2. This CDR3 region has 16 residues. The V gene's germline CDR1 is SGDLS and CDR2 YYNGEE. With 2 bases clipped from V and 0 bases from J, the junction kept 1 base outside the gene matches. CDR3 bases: TGTGCCAGCAGCGTTGGGACTAGCGGGAGCACAGATACGCAGTATTTT. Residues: CASSVGTSGSTDTQYF.

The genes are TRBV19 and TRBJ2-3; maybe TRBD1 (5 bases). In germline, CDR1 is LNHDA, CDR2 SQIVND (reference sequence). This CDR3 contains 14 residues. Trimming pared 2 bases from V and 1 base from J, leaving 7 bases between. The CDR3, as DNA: TGTGCCAGTAGTATACAGGGTCGCACAGATACGCAGTATTTT. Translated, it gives CASSIQGRTDTQYF.

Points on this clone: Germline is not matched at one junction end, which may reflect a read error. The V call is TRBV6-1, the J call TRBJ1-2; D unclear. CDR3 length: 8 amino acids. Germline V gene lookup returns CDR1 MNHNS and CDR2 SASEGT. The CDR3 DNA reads TGTGCCAGCAGTGAAGGACACTTC. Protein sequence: CASSEGHF.

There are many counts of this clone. CDR3 coding DNA: TGTGCCAGCTCACCACTCGACTTAGGGGACAGGGGAGGAGATACGCAGTATTTT. Its protein is CASSPLDLGDRGGDTQYF. The rearrangement uses TRBV18 and TRBJ2-3; the match to TRBD1 covers 10 bases. The CDR3 length is 18 residues. The germline CDR1 and CDR2 sequences are KGHSH and LQKENI. With V trimmed by 1 base and J by 5 bases, 12 bases remained unmatched.

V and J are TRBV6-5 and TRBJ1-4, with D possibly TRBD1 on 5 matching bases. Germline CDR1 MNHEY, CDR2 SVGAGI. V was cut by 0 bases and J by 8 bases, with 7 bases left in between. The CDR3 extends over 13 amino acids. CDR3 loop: CASSYSRDEKLFF. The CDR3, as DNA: TGTGCCAGCAGTTACTCGAGGGACGAAAAACTGTTTTTT.

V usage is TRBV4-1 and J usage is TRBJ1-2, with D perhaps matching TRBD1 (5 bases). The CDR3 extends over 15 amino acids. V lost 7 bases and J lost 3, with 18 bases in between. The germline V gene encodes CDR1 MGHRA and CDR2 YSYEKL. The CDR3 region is CASTPRDGGDYGYTF. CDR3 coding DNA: TGCGCCAGCACCCCTCGGGACGGAGGGGACTATGGCTACACCTTC.

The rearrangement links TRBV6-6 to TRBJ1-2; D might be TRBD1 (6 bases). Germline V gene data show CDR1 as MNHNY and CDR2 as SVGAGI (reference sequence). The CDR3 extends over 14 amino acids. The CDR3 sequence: CALGAPLLFGGYTF. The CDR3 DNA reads TGTGCACTGGGGGCCCCCCTATTATTTGGTGGCTACACCTTC.